The 12 T cell receptor beta chains reported below all come from one sample, sequenced in a study of Graves' ophthalmopathy and Graves' hyperthyroidism. Amplification of the TCR beta CDR3 regions used RNA transcripts (as template). After a first-round RT-PCR with HTBI primers, a second-round multiplex PCR was run. A single record per CDR3 protein comes from TCRdb applying MiXCR to the multiplex PCR reads. The data show about 400,000 distinct CDR3 sequences, under 25% seen once. Sequenced material: peripheral blood. These receptors were taken from a young woman with stable Graves' hyperthyroidism.

This clonotype was recorded at least ten times. The J gene is TRBJ1-2, the V gene TRBV9, with D tentatively TRBD1 (6 bases). The V end was cut by 3 bases, the J end by 0 bases, with 15 bases between. Germline V CDR1 and CDR2: SGDLS, YYNGEE. This CDR3 has 16 amino acids. CDR3 region: CASSGDRDNSNYGYTF. For the CDR3, the DNA is TGTGCCAGCAGCGGAGACCGGGACAATTCTAACTATGGCTACACCTTC.

This clonotype was detected ten times or more. The CDR3 DNA follows: TGTGCCTGGAGTAAGGATAGCGGGAGTACCGAGCAGTACTTC. This sequence encodes CAWSKDSGSTEQYF. This sequence joins TRBV30 and TRBJ2-7; TRBD2 agrees at 9 bases. CDR3 length: 14 amino acids. The V gene's germline CDR1 is GTSNPN and CDR2 SVGIG (reference sequence). The ends lost 2 bases at V and 6 bases at J; junction bases unmatched: 8.

In its sample, this clonotype was seen a few times. The V call is TRBV6-1, the J call TRBJ2-7; perhaps TRBD2 as D (6 bases). The germline CDR1 and CDR2 sequences are MNHNS and SASEGT. This CDR3 comprises 14 residues. The V gene lost 7 bases and the J gene lost 5 bases, with 18 bases spanning the gap. DNA of the CDR3: TGTGCCAGCACAGGAGGGACCTGGGGCAACGAGCAGTACTTC. Encoded protein: CASTGGTWGNEQYF.

This clonotype was picked up many times. V usage is TRBV6-1 and J usage is TRBJ1-1; the D gene is possibly TRBD1 (6 bases). The CDR3 is 13 amino acids. V was trimmed by 3 bases and J by 4 bases, leaving 9 bases between them. Germline loops: CDR1 MNHNS, CDR2 SASEGT. CDR3 residues: CASSEIRGTEAFF. The CDR3, as DNA: TGTGCCAGCAGTGAGATCAGGGGCACTGAAGCTTTCTTT.

The chain carries TRBV27 and TRBJ1-2; D unresolved. CDR1 MNHEY and CDR2 SMNVEV come from the germline V gene (reference sequence). The germline V and J ends were trimmed by 5 bases and 1 base, with 8 bases remaining between them. This CDR3 is built from 13 residues. Here the CDR3 DNA reads TGTGCCAGCAGTGCCTCCCGTAACTATGGCTACACCTTC. Amino acid sequence: CASSASRNYGYTF.

This chain links TRBV6-5 with TRBJ1-1; D uncertain. Trimming shortened V by 2 bases and J by 4 bases, and 8 bases separated the two germline ends. The CDR3 runs to 13 residues. Germline CDR1 reads MNHEY; CDR2 reads SVGAGI. The CDR3 reads CASSYQVGTEAFF. The CDR3 DNA follows: TGTGCCAGCAGTTACCAAGTTGGCACTGAAGCTTTCTTT.

The V call is TRBV20-1, the J call TRBJ1-1, with D unresolved. V lost 3 bases and J lost 1, with 12 bases in between. Germline V gives CDR1 DFQATT, CDR2 SNEGSKA (reference sequence). The CDR3 is 14 residues long. The CDR3 nucleotides read TGCAGTGCTAGTACGGGATCGAGGAACACTGAAGCTTTCTTT. Translating it yields CSASTGSRNTEAFF.

The chain links TRBV5-4 to TRBJ1-1, with a possible D match to TRBD1 (5 bases). Germline V gives CDR1 SGHNT, CDR2 YYREEE (reference sequence). Trimming shortened V by 3 bases and J by 6 bases, and 9 bases separated the two germline ends. The CDR3 spans 12 residues. The CDR3 sequence: CASSSRGAEAFF. CDR3 DNA: TGTGCCAGCAGCTCAAGGGGCGCTGAAGCTTTCTTT.

The chain joins TRBV30 to TRBJ1-2; TRBD1 matches 7 bases. V was clipped by 0 bases and J by 4 bases; unmatched bases: 26. This CDR3 is built from 21 residues. The germline gives CDR1 GTSNPN, CDR2 SVGIG (reference sequence). The CDR3 DNA is TGTGCCTGGAGTGTACCCCCCGGGACAGCATCCCATGGTTCCGCTATCTATGGCTACACCTTC. Translating gives CAWSVPPGTASHGSAIYGYTF.

The chain's CDR3 is CSVVTYEQYF. CDR3 nucleotides: TGCAGCGTTGTGACCTACGAGCAGTACTTC. This rearrangement joins TRBV29-1 to TRBJ2-7; D not resolved. CDR1 is SQVTM and CDR2 is ANQGSEA in the germline V gene. The CDR3 is 10 residues long. The V and J ends lost 4 bases and 2 bases respectively, with 3 bases between them.

This clonotype was seen more than once but under ten times. J is TRBJ2-5 and V is TRBV9; 10 bases line up with TRBD1. The CDR3 has 15 amino acids. CDR1 is SGDLS, CDR2 YYNGEE, per germline. V was clipped by 4 bases and J by 2 bases; unmatched bases: 5. In nucleotides, the CDR3 is TGTGCCAGCAGCATGAGGGACAGGGGACAAGAGACCCAGTACTTC. It specifies CASSMRDRGQETQYF.

This sequence joins TRBV3-1 and TRBJ1-5; TRBD1 agrees at 8 bases. CDR1 and CDR2 (germline): LGHDT, YNNKEL (reference sequence). This CDR3 contains 14 residues. V trimming: 5 bases; J trimming: 7 bases; junction bases outside the gene matches: 7. CDR3 loop: CASSTSGGRQPQHF. CDR3 nucleotides: TGTGCCAGCAGCACATCAGGGGGCAGGCAGCCCCAGCATTTT.